Each of the 22 T cell receptor beta chains below was sequenced from the same sample in a study of PD-1 blockade in classical Hodgkin lymphoma. Following autologous stem cell transplantation, relapse occurred in every patient, and exposure to brentuximab vedotin varied. Purification of CD4+ T cells from thawed PBMCs was achieved by magnetic negative selection. The data were produced by immunoSEQ multiplex PCR, yet TCRdb's version contains in-frame clones alone and is incomplete. The table shows approximately 25,000 clones, with roughly 89% occurring only once. Material: CD4+ T cells from blood, obtained at baseline. The receptors shown here come from a human donor with classical Hodgkin lymphoma.

This chain connects TRBV2 to TRBJ1-2; a possible D gene is TRBD1 (6 bases). V lost 4 bases and J 2 bases, leaving 8 bases between the germline ends. CDR3 length: 13 amino acids. Germline-derived CDR1 and CDR2 are SNHLY and FYNNEI. The CDR3 nucleotides read TGTGCCAGCAGTGTGGGGACAAACTATGGCTACACCTTC. Its protein is CASSVGTNYGYTF.

The rearrangement uses TRBV7-9 and TRBJ2-3; perhaps TRBD1 as D (5 bases). The ends were cut back, 5 bases at V and 4 bases at J, with 16 bases in the middle. The germline V gene has CDR1 SEHNR and CDR2 FQNEAQ (reference sequence). The CDR3 loop spans 15 amino acids. CDR3 sequence reads: CASSPRETSADTQYF. The CDR3 nucleotides are TGTGCCAGCAGCCCCAGGGAAACCTCCGCAGATACGCAGTATTTT.

This chain uses TRBV4-3 with TRBJ2-5; D might be TRBD2 (7 bases). The J call may not be correct, given that the DNA end is closer to TRBJ2-7. The germline V gene has CDR1 LGHNA and CDR2 YSLEER. The CDR3 runs to 15 residues. The CDR3 here is CASSIQARGGDEQYF. Written as DNA, the CDR3 is TGCGCCAGCAGCATCCAGGCCAGGGGAGGGGACGAGCAGTACTTC.

The V call is TRBV7-2, the J call TRBJ1-3; D remains unclear. The germline V gene encodes CDR1 SGHTA and CDR2 FQGNSA. This CDR3 has 12 residues. Trimming took off 3 bases at V and 4 bases at J, with 4 bases between the two ends. CDR3: CASSFYGNTIYF. The CDR3 coding sequence is TGTGCCAGCAGCTTTTACGGAAACACCATATATTTT.

The chain employs TRBV19 and TRBJ1-5, with TRBD1 as a possible D gene (5 bases). This CDR3 is 12 amino acids long. The germline V gene encodes CDR1 LNHDA and CDR2 SQIVND (reference sequence). Trimming shortened V by 3 bases and J by 6 bases, and 6 bases separated the two germline ends. The CDR3 protein is CASSIQGQPQHF. CDR3 DNA sequence: TGTGCCAGTAGTATTCAGGGTCAGCCCCAGCATTTT.

The chain employs TRBV2 and TRBJ1-5; D is unresolved. This CDR3 region has 14 residues. CDR1 and CDR2 from the germline V gene are SNHLY and FYNNEI. V lost 5 bases and J lost 1, with 9 bases in between. The CDR3: CASSPGNSNQPQHF. The CDR3 coding sequence is TGTGCCAGCAGTCCCGGGAACAGCAATCAGCCCCAGCATTTT.

The rearrangement joins TRBV7-9 to TRBJ2-7; the match to TRBD1 covers 9 bases. The ends lost 1 base at V and 1 base at J; junction bases unmatched: 11. Germline V gene data show CDR1 as SEHNR and CDR2 as FQNEAQ (reference sequence). CDR3 length equals 18 residues. The CDR3 loop is CASSLVRFGDRGSYEQYF. CDR3 bases: TGTGCCAGCAGCTTAGTAAGGTTCGGAGACAGGGGGTCCTACGAGCAGTACTTC.

The rearrangement uses TRBV7-7 and TRBJ2-5; D is undetermined. The J call may be mistaken, given a closer DNA end match to TRBJ2-7. Germline CDR1 reads SSHAT; CDR2 reads FNYEAQ (reference sequence). This CDR3 is 13 amino acids long. CDR3 nucleotides: TGTGCCAGCAGCCTGGACGGGCGCTACGAGCAGTACTTC. Its translation is CASSLDGRYEQYF.

The CDR3 DNA is TGTGCCAGCTCACAGGTCGGAGAAGAGCAGTTCTTC. This sequence encodes CASSQVGEEQFF. V is TRBV18 and J is TRBJ2-1; D is uncertain. The CDR3 is made up of 12 amino acids. V dropped 4 bases and J dropped 10 bases, with 11 bases sitting between them. Germline loops: CDR1 KGHSH, CDR2 LQKENI.

This clone was picked up a small number of times. The chain has TRBV5-1 and TRBJ1-6; D is possibly TRBD1 (5 bases). The CDR3 loop spans 15 amino acids. V was shortened by 4 bases and J by 8 bases, with 16 bases between the two germline ends. Per the germline V gene, CDR1 is SGHRS and CDR2 is YFSETQ. In DNA, the CDR3 is TGCGCCAGCAGCCCGGGGGGGATTCGGGATTCACCCCTCCACTTT. Amino acids: CASSPGGIRDSPLHF.

V and J are TRBV7-3 and TRBJ2-7, with TRBD2 matching 7 bases. The CDR3 is made up of 13 amino acids. Trimming removed 5 bases from V and 2 bases from J; junction bases left unmatched: 3. CDR1 is SGHTA and CDR2 is FQGTGA in the germline V gene. The CDR3 DNA reads as TGTGCCAGCAGCCAAGGGACTACCTACGAGCAGTACTTC. Protein: CASSQGTTYEQYF.

The chain carries TRBV27 and TRBJ2-4; 7 nucleotides agree with TRBD1. Trimming took 6 bases from V and 3 from J; bases not matched to a gene: 8. This CDR3 spans 15 amino acids. CDR1 is MNHEY, CDR2 SMNVEV, per germline (reference sequence). CDR3 residues: CASRRTGDFKNIQYF. CDR3 bases: TGTGCCAGCAGGAGGACAGGCGACTTCAAAAACATTCAGTACTTC.

The chain is built from TRBV19 and TRBJ2-3, with 10 bases that match TRBD1. The CDR3 has 15 amino acids. The trim removed 5 bases at V and 4 bases at J, leaving 6 bases unmatched. CDR1 and CDR2 from the germline V gene are LNHDA and SQIVND (reference sequence). CDR3: CASSSDRGQADTQYF. In DNA, the CDR3 is TGTGCCAGTAGTTCAGACAGGGGGCAGGCAGATACGCAGTATTTT.

V gene TRBV28 combines with J gene TRBJ1-1; no firm D call. The CDR3 sequence is 12 residues long. Trimming removed 6 bases from V and 3 bases from J, with 8 bases in between. Germline V gene data show CDR1 as MDHEN and CDR2 as SYDVKM. The DNA for the CDR3 is TGTGCCAGCAGCCAAAGGGACACTGAAGCTTTCTTT. Amino acid sequence: CASSQRDTEAFF.

This chain links TRBV6-6 with TRBJ1-1; weak D call: TRBD1 (5 bases). Germline V gives CDR1 MNHNY, CDR2 SVGAGI (reference sequence). V was cut by 5 bases and J by 4 bases, with 17 bases left in between. This CDR3 contains 15 residues. This chain's CDR3 is CASSATVGAGTEAFF. The DNA for the CDR3 is TGTGCCAGCAGTGCGACAGTGGGTGCGGGCACTGAAGCTTTCTTT.

J is TRBJ2-5 and V is TRBV5-1, with D perhaps TRBD1 or TRBD2 (6 bases each). This CDR3 contains 14 residues. Trimming left V 2 bases short and J 5 bases short, with 13 bases between. Germline CDR1 and CDR2: SGHRS and YFSETQ. This CDR3 is CASSLQGGGETQYF. The CDR3 nucleotides read TGCGCCAGCAGCTTACAGGGAGGAGGCGAGACCCAGTACTTC.

The V and J genes are TRBV7-8 and TRBJ1-2; D gene ambiguous. The CDR3 has 16 residues. The germline gives CDR1 SGHVS, CDR2 FQNEAQ. Trimming pared 2 bases from V and 0 bases from J, leaving 13 bases between. CDR3 coding DNA: TGTGCCAGCAGCTTAATGGCAGGCCCAACTAACTATGGCTACACCTTC. Protein: CASSLMAGPTNYGYTF.

The rearrangement links TRBV29-1 to TRBJ2-5, with D unclear. Germline CDR1 and CDR2: SQVTM and ANQGSEA. This CDR3 spans 13 amino acids. Trimming left V 8 bases short and J 5 bases short, with 18 bases between. Here the CDR3 DNA reads TGCAGCCATGACACTTACCACGGGGAGACCCAGTACTTC. Translated: CSHDTYHGETQYF.

This clone was found once. This chain links TRBV14 with TRBJ1-6, with TRBD1 as a possible D gene (5 bases). This CDR3 contains 17 residues. V lost 5 bases, J lost 10 bases, and 24 bases lay in between. Germline-derived CDR1 and CDR2 are SGHDN and FVKESK. CDR3 protein: CASSVLRDGPSRSPLHF. The DNA for the CDR3 is TGTGCCAGCAGCGTTCTCCGGGACGGGCCTTCACGATCACCCCTCCACTTT.

This CDR3 reads CASSLGTNQPQHF. CDR3 in DNA: TGTGCCAGCAGTTTAGGCACCAATCAGCCCCAGCATTTT. This rearrangement joins TRBV28 to TRBJ1-5; D is unclear. Germline CDR1 MDHEN, CDR2 SYDVKM. The CDR3 contains 13 residues. Trimming cost V 2 bases and J 3 bases, with 5 bases left between them.

This chain uses TRBV18 with TRBJ2-5, with 7 positions matching TRBD2. Germline V gives CDR1 KGHSH, CDR2 LQKENI. Unmatched junction bases numbered 7, after V lost 11 bases and J lost 4 bases. This CDR3 comprises 12 residues. CDR3 amino acids: CASAGEAETQYF. In nucleotides, the CDR3 is TGTGCCTCGGCGGGGGAAGCAGAGACCCAGTACTTC.

The J gene is TRBJ1-2, the V gene TRBV9; 9 bases fit TRBD1. CDR1 and CDR2 from the germline V gene are SGDLS and YYNGEE. The CDR3 consists of 17 residues. V lost 4 bases and J lost 8; bases outside the gene matches: 18. Here the CDR3 reads CASSSIPPTGGERGYTF. The CDR3 DNA follows: TGTGCCAGCAGCTCAATACCCCCCACAGGGGGCGAGCGGGGCTACACCTTC.